This T cell receptor beta chain was sequenced for a study of blood T cell repertoires in COVID-19. As for the study in general: The samples span acute and convalescent COVID-19 from the United States, Italy and Spain. PBMCs, B-cell-depleted T cells, or T cells were the source of the cDNA or gDNA that made up the material.

Source study methods: Counts of nucleated cells, estimated from reference gene primer amplification, were obtained. The table came from immunoSEQ multiplex PCR; TCRdb's copy has only in-frame clones and leaves some out. That table is the source of V, J and clone size, and D and trimming were worked out from the DNA. The sample consists of about 16,000 clones, around 91% of them appearing once. There are 14 residues in the CDR3. V was cut by 3 bases and J by 5 bases, with 10 bases left in between. Germline V CDR1 and CDR2: KGHDR, SFDVKD. The sequenced sample consisted of peripheral blood. The sequence was collected from a man aged 55 to 69 with active COVID-19. V and J are TRBV24-1 and TRBJ1-5; D call uncertain. The CDR3 loop is CATSDIDTYQPQHF. The CDR3 region has the DNA TGTGCCACCAGTGATATTGACACTTATCAGCCCCAGCATTTT.